The present TCR beta chain was sequenced within a study of identical twins. This clonotype was picked up a small number of times. Its specificity is unknown. Points from the study as a whole: The degree of excess twin sharing was weaker in beta out-of-frame sequences.

TCRdb ran MiXCR on the 5' RACE reads and lists one entry per CDR3 protein. The table includes about 900,000 distinct CDR3 sequences, 10% to 15% detected once. This sample was also put to use in a study of yellow fever vaccine responses in identical twins.

Input material: PBMCs. This TCR derives from a young woman in good health.

CDR3 in amino acids: CASSFPSEAFF. DNA for the CDR3: TGTGCCAGCAGTTTTCCCTCTGAAGCTTTCTTT. The V and J genes are TRBV12-3 or TRBV12-4 and TRBJ1-1; D not certain. V lost 3 bases and J 6 bases, leaving 5 bases between the germline ends. This CDR3 region has 11 residues.